Each of the 30 T cell receptor beta chains below was sequenced from the same sample in a study of blood T cells in healthy people across ages. Combining a sample-barcoded 5' primer with a J-beta primer mix, a second PCR ran for roughly 6 to 12 cycles. TCRdb called the 5' RACE reads again in MiXCR, with one record for every CDR3 protein. This sample yields over a million distinct CDR3 sequences, of which approximately 60% are seen a single time; under 8.5% belongs to the top ten. Sequencing was performed on blood. Receptor source: a man between 18 and 29 years old in good health.

This chain links TRBV14 with TRBJ2-5; possibly TRBD1 for D (5 bases). V was shortened by 5 bases and J by 2 bases, with 9 bases between the two germline ends. The germline V gene encodes CDR1 SGHDN and CDR2 FVKESK. CDR3 length: 13 amino acids. CDR3 region: CASSAGQQETQYF. The CDR3 nucleotides read TGTGCCAGCAGCGCAGGACAACAAGAGACCCAGTACTTC.

This clonotype was seen more than once but under ten times. The chain carries TRBV18 and TRBJ2-1; 7 bases align to TRBD2. Trimming at V came to 3 bases and at J to 6 bases, leaving 8 bases not matched to a gene. Germline-derived CDR1 and CDR2 are KGHSH and LQKENI. The CDR3 sequence is 15 residues long. CDR3 DNA: TGTGCCAGCTCACCCCGGGAGGAGGCAGGCAATGAGCAGTTCTTC. It is translated as CASSPREEAGNEQFF.

This clonotype has only a few counts. The rearrangement joins TRBV29-1 to TRBJ2-3; 8 bases are a match to TRBD2. J lost 4 bases, V lost 1 base, and 4 bases had no gene match. The CDR3 consists of 14 residues. Germline lookup yields CDR1 SQVTM and CDR2 ANQGSEA. Here the CDR3 DNA reads TGCAGCGTTGAAGCAGCGGGAGAGGCAGATACGCAGTATTTT. This encodes CSVEAAGEADTQYF.

The chain recombines TRBV20-1 with TRBJ1-1; maybe TRBD1 (5 bases). The V end lost 6 bases, the J end lost 6 bases, and 20 bases lay between the germline ends. This CDR3 comprises 14 residues. The germline gives CDR1 DFQATT, CDR2 SNEGSKA (reference sequence). The CDR3 here is CSASTQGRIAEAFF. CDR3 coding DNA: TGCAGTGCGTCTACTCAGGGTCGGATCGCTGAAGCTTTCTTT.

This clonotype has just a few counts. The V gene is TRBV7-9, the J gene TRBJ2-4; D perhaps matches TRBD1 (5 bases). From germline, CDR1 is SEHNR and CDR2 FQNEAQ (reference sequence). CDR3 size: 15 residues. V lost 7 bases and J 5 bases, leaving 18 bases between the germline ends. The CDR3 region is CASTMMGQPENIQYF. CDR3 DNA sequence: TGTGCCAGCACCATGATGGGGCAGCCCGAAAACATTCAGTACTTC.

About this clonotype: A much larger clone lies a single base off, so this may be a read error. V is TRBV6-2 or TRBV6-3 and J is TRBJ2-7; maybe TRBD1 (5 bases). Germline V gives CDR1 MNHEY, CDR2 SVGEGT. CDR3 length: 12 amino acids. The germline V and J ends were trimmed by 4 bases and 7 bases, with 11 bases remaining between them. The CDR3 protein is CASSSDRNEQYF. The CDR3 DNA sequence: TGTGCCAGCAGTTCCGACAGAAATGAGCAGTACTTC.

V and J are TRBV20-1 and TRBJ2-1; TRBD2 matches at 10 bases. Germline V CDR1 and CDR2: DFQATT, SNEGSKA (reference sequence). Losses at the gene ends were 6 bases for V and 13 bases for J; bases not matched to a gene: 9. There are 12 residues in the CDR3. Written as DNA, the CDR3 is TGCAGTGCGCCTACTAGCGGGGAGACCCAGTTCTTC. Amino acids: CSAPTSGETQFF.

A few counts support this clonotype. The rearrangement links TRBV7-9 to TRBJ2-3; a possible D gene is TRBD2 (6 bases). The CDR3 totals 12 residues. Germline V lookup: CDR1 SEHNR, CDR2 FQNEAQ (reference sequence). The V end lost 5 bases, the J end lost 6 bases, and 9 bases lay between the germline ends. The CDR3 loop is CASSPAGDTQYF. The CDR3 DNA reads as TGTGCCAGCAGCCCAGCGGGTGATACGCAGTATTTT.

The chain joins TRBV12-5 to TRBJ2-7; D possibly corresponds to TRBD1 (5 bases). CDR1 is LGHNT, CDR2 FRNRAP, per germline. The V gene lost 6 bases and the J gene lost 3 bases, with 9 bases spanning the gap. CDR3 size: 12 residues. The chain's CDR3 is CASGPGIYEQYF. CDR3 DNA sequence: TGTGCTAGTGGACCAGGGATCTACGAGCAGTACTTC.

This clonotype was picked up one time. The chain links TRBV21-1 to TRBJ2-3. TRBV21-1 is given as a pseudogene. This CDR3 is 16 amino acids long. The CDR3 sequence: CASMFARSSSTDTQYF. In DNA form, the CDR3 reads TGTGCCAGCATGTTCGCGAGATCTTCTAGCACAGATACGCAGTATTTT.

V is TRBV25-1 and J is TRBJ1-2; TRBD1 is a possible D gene (6 bases). The CDR3 spans 14 residues. With 2 bases removed from V and 4 bases from J, the gap between germline ends came to 11 bases. Germline CDR1 reads MGHDK; CDR2 reads SYGVNS. The CDR3 here is CASSEEGGSYGYTF. CDR3 nucleotides: TGTGCCAGCAGTGAAGAAGGGGGTTCCTATGGCTACACCTTC.

In its sample, this clonotype was seen once. The J gene is TRBJ1-1, the V gene TRBV14, with TRBD1 matching over 8 bases. The CDR3 sequence is 15 residues long. CDR1 is SGHDN and CDR2 is FVKESK in the germline V gene. J was trimmed by 3 bases and V by 3 bases; bases with no gene match: 6. The CDR3 region has the DNA TGTGCCAGCAGCCACCTCGGACAGGGCGACACTGAAGCTTTCTTT. It is translated as CASSHLGQGDTEAFF.

V usage is TRBV4-1 and J usage is TRBJ1-2, with D perhaps TRBD1 (5 bases). Trimming took 4 bases from V and 6 from J, leaving 21 bases between them. The CDR3 contains 16 residues. Germline V CDR1 and CDR2: MGHRA, YSYEKL. Here the CDR3 DNA reads TGCGCCAGCAGCCCACTAGGCGAGGGGCGGTGGGATGGCTACACCTTC. Amino acid sequence: CASSPLGEGRWDGYTF.

The chain combines TRBV6-4 with TRBJ2-3; D uncertain. The length of the CDR3 is 13 residues. V shed 8 bases and J shed 1 base, with 10 bases lying between them. Germline CDR1 and CDR2: MRHNA and SNTAGT. CDR3 in amino acids: CASASGRTDTQYF. CDR3 nucleotide sequence: TGTGCCAGCGCGTCAGGTCGCACAGATACGCAGTATTTT.

The chain uses TRBV7-8 and TRBJ2-7; 9 bases map to TRBD1. The germline gives CDR1 SGHVS, CDR2 FQNEAQ. The CDR3 consists of 16 residues. After removal of 2 bases from V and 2 bases from J, the junction contained 7 bases not matched to a gene. The CDR3 DNA is TGTGCCAGCAGCTTAAGGTCTGGGACAGGGACCTACGAGCAGTACTTC. Protein sequence: CASSLRSGTGTYEQYF.

The rearrangement joins TRBV6-1 to TRBJ1-5; no clear D. The ends were cut back, 3 bases at V and 4 bases at J, with 7 bases in the middle. The CDR3 has 13 amino acids. CDR1 MNHNS and CDR2 SASEGT come from the germline V gene. The CDR3 coding sequence is TGTGCCAGCAGTGATTTCATGAATCAGCCCCAGCATTTT. It encodes CASSDFMNQPQHF.

Regarding this clonotype: Sequence at one end of the junction differs from germline and may be a read error. This sequence joins TRBV20-1 and TRBJ2-3; a possible D gene is TRBD2 (6 bases). The CDR3 loop spans 16 amino acids. The germline V gene has CDR1 DFQATT and CDR2 SNEGSKA (reference sequence). In nucleotides, the CDR3 is TGCAGTGCTAGCTCCAGGCGGGAAAGTGTGAGTGATACGCGGTATTTT. It specifies CSASSRRESVSDTRYF.

The DNA for the CDR3 is TGTGCCAGCAGTTTATACACCAATGAGCAGTACTTC. Translating gives CASSLYTNEQYF. The chain joins TRBV27 to TRBJ2-5, with unresolved D. V lost 1 base to trimming and J lost 11 bases, with 11 bases between them. The CDR3 contains 12 residues. The germline V gene encodes CDR1 MNHEY and CDR2 SMNVEV (reference sequence).

The chain employs TRBV11-2 and TRBJ2-5, with 9 bases identical to TRBD2. Matching the DNA end better, TRBJ2-7 makes the J call doubtful. The CDR3 length is 15 residues. Germline CDR1 is SGHAT and CDR2 is FQNNGV. The CDR3 coding sequence is TGTGCCAGCAGCTTAGAAGCTAGCGGGGCCTACGAGCAGTACTTC. This encodes CASSLEASGAYEQYF.

The J gene is TRBJ1-2, the V gene TRBV3-1; D not resolved. Germline-derived CDR1 and CDR2 are LGHDT and YNNKEL (reference sequence). The CDR3 covers 13 residues. V was cut by 4 bases and J by 6 bases, with 12 bases left in between. Here the CDR3 reads CASSPSGEDGYTF. The CDR3 DNA reads TGTGCCAGCAGCCCCAGTGGCGAGGATGGCTACACCTTC.

The chain's CDR3 is CASSEPGHNTGELFF. The CDR3 DNA reads TGCGCCAGCAGTGAACCGGGACACAACACCGGGGAGCTGTTTTTT. The genes are TRBV10-1 and TRBJ2-2, with D maybe TRBD1 (6 bases). Trimming took 3 bases from V and 2 from J, leaving 10 bases between them. This CDR3 is built from 15 residues. Germline V gene lookup returns CDR1 WNHNN and CDR2 SYGVQD (reference sequence).

The chain links TRBV28 to TRBJ2-4; TRBD1 aligns across 7 bases. V shed 4 bases, J shed 8 bases, and the junction held 8 bases outside the gene matches. CDR1 is MDHEN, CDR2 SYDVKM, per germline. The CDR3 totals 14 residues. CDR3 loop: CASSSRNRGDIQYF. In nucleotides, the CDR3 is TGTGCCAGCAGTTCCAGGAACAGGGGAGACATTCAGTACTTC.

The chain combines TRBV29-1 with TRBJ2-3; no clear D. The CDR3 consists of 14 residues. Trimming pared 6 bases from V and 2 bases from J, leaving 15 bases between. Germline V gives CDR1 SQVTM, CDR2 ANQGSEA. CDR3 nucleotides: TGCAGCGTAGACAACGACACTCCCACAGATACGCAGTATTTT. Protein: CSVDNDTPTDTQYF.

This chain links TRBV7-2 with TRBJ2-1; D tentatively reads TRBD1 or TRBD2 (6 bases each). The length of the CDR3 is 13 residues. In germline, CDR1 is SGHTA, CDR2 FQGNSA. V shed 4 bases and J shed 8 bases, with 12 bases lying between them. CDR3 protein: CASSSQGGYEQFF. The CDR3 DNA is TGTGCCAGCAGCTCACAGGGAGGATATGAGCAGTTCTTC.

The genes are TRBV6-1 and TRBJ1-4; the D is unclear. The length of the CDR3 is 13 residues. CDR1 and CDR2 from the germline V gene are MNHNS and SASEGT. The ends were cut back, 0 bases at V and 7 bases at J, with 6 bases in the middle. CDR3 nucleotides: TGTGCCAGCAGTGAAGCGTTGTCTGAAAAACTGTTTTTT. Translated: CASSEALSEKLFF.

This clonotype occurred a few times. J is TRBJ2-4 and V is TRBV21-1; TRBD1, as called in the table, went unchecked against the DNA. TRBV21-1 is shown as a pseudogene. The length of the CDR3 is 21 residues. The CDR3 protein is CASSSKGIVRRRDRDKNIQYF. The DNA of the CDR3 is TGTGCCAGCAGCTCTAAAGGGATTGTTCGCCGCCGGGATCGGGACAAAAACATTCAGTACTTC.

Note on this clonotype: A much larger clone lies a single base off, so this may be a read error. This chain connects TRBV7-2 to TRBJ2-7; unclear D gene. The V gene's germline CDR1 is SGHTA and CDR2 FQGNSA. The CDR3 length is 13 residues. V was pared by 6 bases and J by 2 bases, with 11 bases between. CDR3 nucleotide sequence: TGTGCCAGCAGGTTAACCTCCGCCTACGAGCAGTACTTC. This translates into CASRLTSAYEQYF. The full variable domain, in which reference TRBV7-2 and TRBJ2-7 provide the parts outside the CDR3, is GAGVSQSPSNKVTEKGKDVELRCDPISGHTALYWYRQSLGQGLEFLIYFQGNSAPDKSGLPSDRFSAERTGGSVSTLTIQRTQQEDSAVYLCASRLTSAYEQYFGPGTRLTVT.

J is TRBJ2-7 and V is TRBV5-1; a possible D gene is TRBD2 (6 bases). This CDR3 has 12 amino acids. Between the trimmed V and J ends, which lost 5 bases and 5 bases, there was a span of 11 bases. Germline CDR1 and CDR2: SGHRS and YFSETQ. For the CDR3, the DNA is TGCGCCAGCAGGGGACTTACCAACGAGCAGTACTTC. Protein product: CASRGLTNEQYF.

The chain uses TRBV6-6 and TRBJ2-1; 8 positions match TRBD2. The CDR3 totals 17 residues. With 4 bases clipped from V and 4 bases from J, the junction kept 12 bases outside the gene matches. Germline V CDR1 and CDR2: MNHNY, SVGAGI (reference sequence). The CDR3 loop is CASSCSVASGLYNEQFF. The CDR3 DNA sequence: TGTGCCAGCAGTTGCTCGGTGGCTAGCGGGTTGTACAATGAGCAGTTCTTC.

This sequence joins TRBV7-2 and TRBJ1-6; D is uncertain. This CDR3 has 15 amino acids. With 1 base removed from V and 5 bases from J, the gap between germline ends came to 9 bases. CDR1 is SGHTA, CDR2 FQGNSA, per germline. CDR3: CASSLEDLHNSPLHF. DNA for the CDR3: TGTGCCAGCAGCTTAGAGGACTTACATAATTCACCCCTCCACTTT.